This T cell receptor beta chain derives from a study of CD8 T cells in Susac syndrome (dated by TCRdb to the late 2010s). About the study as a whole: Whether CD8+ T cell activation and differentiation in Susac syndrome was antigen driven was tested using repertoire sequencing. Clonality of the CD8+ T cell repertoire was compared between about a dozen healthy donors, around 14 Susac syndrome patients and roughly 16 multiple sclerosis patients. Study-level results and caveats: The number of individuals in the TCR sequencing and HLA analysis was recognized as being relatively small.

Peripheral blood CD8+ and CD4+ T cells from healthy donors, Susac syndrome patients and multiple sclerosis patients were profiled using high-throughput TCR beta sequencing. The multiple sclerosis controls were treatment-naive patients whose relapsing-remitting disease, either stable or active, fulfilled the revised McDonald criteria. Bulk CD8+ and CD4+ T cells were purified by magnetic negative isolation, while CD8+ TEMRA cells were enriched using FACS. Blood was drawn into EDTA tubes, processed within 24 hours, and PBMCs were isolated by density gradient centrifugation. PBMCs intended for TCR sequencing were cryopreserved in liquid nitrogen and thawed later in a water bath at 37 degrees C. The sorted or isolated CD4+, CD8+ and CD8+ TEMRA cells had a purity of 90% or higher. RNA was extracted using the RNeasy kit, and roughly 0.5 to 1 microgram was reverse transcribed with random hexamers. TCR beta CDR3 regions were amplified with the immunoSEQ multiplex PCR assay covering 54 Vbeta and 13 Jbeta segments. PCR amplification bias was corrected using a synthetic template baseline for primer optimization and computational correction. The paper's data handling went like this. Only productive sequences were kept, with reads annotated to V, D and J genes according to IMGT and analyzed in immunoSEQ Analyzer. To calculate clonality, Shannon entropy was normalized by log2 of the number of productive unique sequences and then subtracted from one. For each patient and control, public and private clones were evaluated within the 100 most prevalent clones. Clones were defined as Susac-specific if absent from the healthy and MS cohorts, from around 1,000 published viral clones and from other ImmuneACCESS disease sequences. TCRdb passed the public sequencing reads through fastp at Q25 and MiXCR, retaining productive beta sequences. Entries are consolidated by CDR3 protein sequence, retaining the most common genes and DNA. TCRdb, not the original authors, processed these V and J calls. Across this sample there are approximately 220,000 distinct CDR3 sequences, with around nine tenths seen only once. Over 0.1% of the sample is taken by the ten largest.

The germline V gene (reference sequence) sets CDR1 to MNHEY and CDR2 to SMNVEV. The CDR3 numbers 16 residues from cysteine through phenylalanine. The retained sequence is limited to the CDR3, 48 bases, with the frame set at the first base. Clipping removes 5 bases from V and 6 bases from J, with 5 as the unmatched junction base count. As for this clonotype: This receptor's antigen is unknown. No qualities accompany the bases; no much larger clone lies one base away.

The sample consisted of CD8+ T cells from PBMCs. This sequence uses TRBV27 and TRBJ2-1; the central 15 bases match TRBD2. The TCR was taken from a human donor with multiple sclerosis. For the CDR3, the sequence is CASSPGLAGGPNEQFF. The DNA reads TGTGCCAGCAGTCCCGGACTAGCGGGAGGGCCCAATGAGCAGTTCTTC.